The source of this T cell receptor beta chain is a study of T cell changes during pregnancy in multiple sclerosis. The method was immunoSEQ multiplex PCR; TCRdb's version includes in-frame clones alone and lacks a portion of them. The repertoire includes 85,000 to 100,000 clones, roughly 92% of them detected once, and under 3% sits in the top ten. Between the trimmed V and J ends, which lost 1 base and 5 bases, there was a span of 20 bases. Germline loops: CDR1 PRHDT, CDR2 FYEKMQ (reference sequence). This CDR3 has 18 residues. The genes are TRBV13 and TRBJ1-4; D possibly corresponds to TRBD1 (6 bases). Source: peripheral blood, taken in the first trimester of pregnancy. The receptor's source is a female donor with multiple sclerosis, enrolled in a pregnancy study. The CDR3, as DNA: TGTGCCAGCAGCTTAGCCGGGGAGGGGGAGACGAAAAATGAAAAACTGTTTTTT. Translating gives CASSLAGEGETKNEKLFF.